This T cell receptor beta chain was captured by sequencing in a study of blood T cells in healthy people across ages. Whole-study results and caveats: Older age coincided with a roughly linear decline in TCR beta diversity per million T cells.

The CDR3 runs to 14 residues. CDR1 is SNHLY, CDR2 FYNNEI, per germline. Trimming cost V 7 bases and J 0 bases, with 10 bases left between them. In regard to this clonotype: Its matching antigen is unknown.

A sample-barcoded 5' primer and a J-beta primer mix were used in a second PCR of roughly 6 to 11 cycles. TCRdb redid the calling of the 5' RACE reads with MiXCR, one entry per CDR3 protein. Among about 2 million distinct CDR3 sequences listed, roughly 50% were seen once. The V gene is TRBV2, the J gene TRBJ1-5; D perhaps matches TRBD1 (5 bases). The material sequenced was blood. The sequence was collected from a middle-aged woman in good health. For the CDR3, the DNA is TGTGCCAGCACCGTGGGGGGTAGCAATCAGCCCCAGCATTTT. The encoded protein is CASTVGGSNQPQHF. The full variable domain, rest sourced from reference TRBV2 and TRBJ1-5, is EPEVTQTPSHQVTQMGQEVILRCVPISNHLYFYWYRQILGQKVEFLVSFYNNEISEKSEIFDDQFSVERPDGSNFTLKIRSTKLEDSAMYFCASTVGGSNQPQHFGDGTRLSIL.